This T cell receptor (beta chain) was sequenced in a study of T-cell reconstitution after alpha-beta-depleted transplantation in children (dated by TCRdb to the mid-2010s). Study-wide context: The study quantitatively tracked T-cell immune reconstitution after TCRalphabeta/CD19-depleted allogeneic hematopoietic cell transplantation in children using TCR repertoire profiling.

The library was prepared using PCR. Sequencing instrument: Illumina HiSeq 2500. TCR libraries were prepared with molecular barcoding, using unique molecular identifiers to normalize TCRbeta repertoire quantification. TCRdb's own reprocessing of the public reads used fastp at Q25 and MiXCR and kept productive beta chains. Rows are combined by CDR3 protein, so each entry shows the most common genes and DNA. A total of approximately 430,000 distinct CDR3 sequences appear in this sample, around 15% of them only once. Jointly, the top ten make up 29% of the sample. Study-wide conclusions, independent of this receptor: Hyperexpanded clone frequencies declined over subsequent months; after one year, T-cell counts and TCRbeta diversity were mostly attributed to newly produced T cells. The apparently early alphabetaT-cell count recovery about two months after transplant was reportedly dependent on only several hundred rapidly expanded clones derived from non-depleted graft cells. In some patients, high TCRbeta diversity at day 60 was attributed to recipient T cells and intrathymic progenitors that had survived conditioning.

From its cysteine to its phenylalanine, the CDR3 spans 14 amino acids. The only DNA kept is the CDR3, 42 bases in frame from the first base. V lost 3 bases and J lost 7 bases, and the count of bases not matched to a germline gene is 8. The germline V gene encodes CDR1 SGHRS and CDR2 YFSETQ. Sample treatment or condition, as interpreted from the label and publication: allogeneic hematopoietic cell transplantation with graft depleted of TCRalphabeta T cells and CD19 B cells. The children who served as transplant recipients had been given grafts of TCRalphabeta/CD19-depleted allogeneic hematopoietic cells. In its sample, this clonotype was seen a few times. The clone's antigen remains unknown. No base-level quality is on record; no much larger clone is a single base apart.

Sequenced material: PBMCs, mostly from graft donor cells, taken 360 days after TCRalphabeta/CD19-depleted stem cell transplant. The origin of this receptor is a boy under two years old who had a stem cell transplant for Wiskott-Aldrich syndrome, so the T cells may come from the graft donor. This chain is built from TRBV5-1 and TRBJ2-5, with TRBD1 identical over 8 junction bases. CDR3 reads: CASSSTGASGTQYF. The DNA reads TGCGCCAGCAGCTCGACAGGGGCCTCCGGGACCCAGTACTTC.